This is a list of T cell receptor beta chains from one sample in a study of T-cell reconstitution after alpha-beta-depleted transplantation in children. TCRdb analysed the PCR reads with MiXCR anew, one entry per CDR3 protein. The sample holds a few hundred thousand distinct CDR3 sequences, over 25% seen once. The sequencing used PBMCs, collected before TCRalphabeta/CD19-depleted stem cell transplant. The receptors derive from a boy under two years old with Wiskott-Aldrich syndrome, due to receive a stem cell transplant. Both conserved end residues are part of each CDR3. The order of the fields is CDR3 protein, CDR3 DNA, J gene, clone size, D gene, V gene. A D gene is named only where the DNA matches it firmly. The size of a clone is reported for some rows only, either as once, few or many, or as a class for expanded clones.

CSARDLTSGYYNEQFF | TGCAGTGCTAGAGATCTAACTAGCGGGTACTACAATGAGCAGTTCTTC | TRBJ2-1 | - | TRBD2 | TRBV20-1
CASSSPGQGNTGELFF | TGTGCCAGCAGTTCACCGGGACAGGGGAACACCGGGGAGCTGTTTTTT | TRBJ2-2 | - | TRBD1 | TRBV12-3/TRBV12-4
CASSRGEGITDTQYF | TGCGCCAGCAGCCGGGGAGAGGGCATCACAGATACGCAGTATTTT | TRBJ2-3 | few | - | TRBV5-1
CSPPRDNIFQETQYF | TGCAGTCCCCCGCGGGATAATATTTTCCAAGAGACCCAGTACTTC | TRBJ2-5 | once | - | TRBV20-1
CATLAGGPYEQYF | TGTGCCACCCTAGCGGGAGGGCCCTACGAGCAGTACTTC | TRBJ2-7 | many | TRBD2 | TRBV28
CASSPKGNSNEKLFF | TGTGCCAGCAGCCCCAAGGGGAACAGTAATGAAAAACTGTTTTTT | TRBJ1-4 | - | - | TRBV7-9
CASSQVGRVYEQYF | TGCGCCAGCAGCCAAGTAGGCAGAGTCTACGAGCAGTACTTC | TRBJ2-7 | - | - | TRBV4-1
CASSPPGLARSNEQFF | TGTGCCAGCAGCCCCCCGGGACTAGCGAGATCCAATGAGCAGTTCTTC | TRBJ2-1 | few | TRBD2 | TRBV5-6
CASSLRLGTGELFF | TGCGCCAGCAGCTTGAGGCTCGGTACCGGGGAGCTGTTTTTT | TRBJ2-2 | few | - | TRBV5-1
CASSFRDRGFRPEAFF | TGTGCCAGCAGTTTTAGGGACAGGGGGTTTCGGCCTGAAGCTTTCTTT | TRBJ1-1 | - | TRBD1 | TRBV12-3/TRBV12-4
CASSLARTGIGGYTF | TGTGCCAGCAGCTTAGCCCGGACAGGGATTGGGGGCTACACCTTC | TRBJ1-2 | - | TRBD1 | TRBV7-2
CASSLDRVIDTQYF | TGTGCCAGCAGCTTAGATCGGGTCATAGATACGCAGTATTTT | TRBJ2-3 | few | - | TRBV11-2
CATSDLKGLEAFF | TGTGCCACCAGTGATTTAAAGGGGCTGGAAGCTTTCTTT | TRBJ1-1 | few | - | TRBV24-1
CASSLTSGGAETQYF | TGCGCCAGCAGCTTGACTAGCGGGGGAGCAGAGACCCAGTACTTC | TRBJ2-5 | - | TRBD2 | TRBV5-1
CAISEDRENSPLHF | TGTGCCATCAGTGAGGACAGGGAAAATTCACCCCTCCACTTT | TRBJ1-6 | few | TRBD1 | TRBV10-3
CASSFGLAGQGETQYF | TGCGCCAGCAGCTTCGGACTAGCGGGGCAAGGGGAGACCCAGTACTTC | TRBJ2-5 | few | TRBD2 | TRBV5-1
CASNHSSGSGETQYF | TGCGCCAGCAATCATTCTAGCGGGAGCGGAGAGACCCAGTACTTC | TRBJ2-5 | few | TRBD2 | TRBV10-2
CASSLSYGTGQETQYF | TGCGCCAGCAGCTTGAGTTATGGTACAGGGCAAGAGACCCAGTACTTC | TRBJ2-5 | - | - | TRBV5-1
CASSLYSTGELFF | TGTGCCAGCAGCTTATATAGCACCGGGGAGCTGTTTTTT | TRBJ2-2 | few | - | TRBV7-3
CASSPATSGRLNTQYF | TGCGCCAGCAGCCCTGCGACTAGCGGGCGCCTAAATACGCAGTATTTT | TRBJ2-3 | - | TRBD2 | TRBV5-1
CASSMGLAGSSSYEQYF | TGCGCCAGCAGCATGGGACTAGCGGGATCTAGCTCCTACGAGCAGTACTTC | TRBJ2-7 | - | TRBD2 | TRBV5-1
CASSLRSGGLSQPQHF | TGTGCCAGCAGCTTAAGGTCAGGGGGACTTAGTCAGCCCCAGCATTTT | TRBJ1-5 | - | TRBD1 | TRBV7-2
CASSVRAGADTQYF | TGTGCCAGCAGTGTGAGAGCGGGCGCAGATACGCAGTATTTT | TRBJ2-3 | - | - | TRBV6-1
CASSRDSIPNQPQHF | TGTGCCAGCTCGCGGGACAGTATCCCCAATCAGCCCCAGCATTTT | TRBJ1-5 | few | TRBD1 | TRBV2
CSARLLWQFF | TGCAGTGCTAGACTACTCTGGCAGTTCTTC | TRBJ2-1 | few | - | TRBV20-1
CASTNGVLAGDDASTDTQYF | TGTGCCAGCACTAACGGAGTGTTAGCGGGAGATGATGCTAGCACAGATACGCAGTATTTT | TRBJ2-3 | - | TRBD2 | TRBV13
CASSVQGAYTF | TGTGCCAGCAGTGTGCAGGGGGCATACACCTTC | TRBJ1-2 | - | TRBD1 | TRBV2
CASSNRLAGSYNEQFF | TGTGCCAGCAGTAATAGACTAGCGGGGTCCTACAATGAGCAGTTCTTC | TRBJ2-1 | - | TRBD2 | TRBV12-3/TRBV12-4
CASSQSAGGIYNEQFF | TGCGCCAGCAGCCAATCAGCGGGAGGGATCTACAATGAGCAGTTCTTC | TRBJ2-1 | - | TRBD2 | TRBV5-1
CASSLGSEETQYF | TGTGCCAGCAGCTTGGGCTCGGAAGAGACCCAGTACTTC | TRBJ2-5 | - | - | TRBV5-4
CAIGHRGTNTGELFF | TGTGCCATCGGTCATCGGGGTACGAACACCGGGGAGCTGTTTTTT | TRBJ2-2 | many | - | TRBV10-3
CASSLSGFQAHF | TGTGCCAGCAGTTTATCGGGGTTTCAGGCCCACTTT | TRBJ2-3 | - | - | TRBV27
CASSQGGEAFF | TGTGCCAGCAGCCAAGGGGGTGAAGCTTTCTTT | TRBJ1-1 | - | - | TRBV3-1
CASSQRRYGTEAFF | TGTGCCAGCAGCCAAAGACGGTATGGCACTGAAGCTTTCTTT | TRBJ1-1 | few | - | TRBV3-1
CASSTRQGNEKLFF | TGTGCCAGCAGTACCCGGCAGGGTAATGAAAAACTGTTTTTT | TRBJ1-4 | few | - | TRBV6-1
CASSSPGRQGRYNEQFF | TGTGCCAGCAGCTCTCCCGGTCGTCAGGGGAGATACAATGAGCAGTTCTTC | TRBJ2-1 | - | - | TRBV7-2
CASSRPSSGRARDTQYF | TGTGCCAGCAGCCGCCCTAGTAGCGGGAGGGCCAGGGATACGCAGTATTTT | TRBJ2-3 | few | TRBD2 | TRBV4-2
CASSLYGVRQPQHF | TGTGCCAGCAGTTTATACGGGGTCCGACAGCCCCAGCATTTT | TRBJ1-5 | few | - | TRBV12-3/TRBV12-4
CASSPGLAGVEEQYF | TGCGCCAGCAGCCCGGGACTAGCGGGAGTAGAAGAGCAGTACTTC | TRBJ2-7 | few | TRBD2 | TRBV5-1
CSGWMQETQYF | TGCAGCGGTTGGATGCAAGAGACCCAGTACTTC | TRBJ2-5 | - | - | TRBV20-1
CASSDQLHEQFF | TGTGCCAGCAGTGATCAGCTCCATGAGCAGTTCTTC | TRBJ2-1 | - | - | TRBV2